Listed here is a single T cell receptor (beta chain). What it binds is not known. V lost 3 bases and J lost 4, with 12 bases in between. The CDR3 is made up of 15 amino acids. Germline CDR1 reads SNHLY; CDR2 reads FYNNEI. The sample is drawn from a study of OX40 agonist ivuxolimab in advanced cancers. Turning to the study itself: The treatment was a fully human IgG2 OX40 agonist, ivuxolimab. Three patients, one with hepatocellular carcinoma and two with cutaneous melanoma, achieved partial responses. Cohort: 75% to 90% men, mean age about 62, aged roughly 23 to 90. The study, taken as a whole, reports: Relative to CD4+, CD8+ T cells held more expanded clones on average.

The table came from immunoSEQ multiplex PCR; TCRdb's copy has only in-frame clones and leaves some out. The sample includes some 35,000 clones, about three quarters of them seen just once. The receptor was derived from an adult with an advanced solid tumor such as melanoma, head and neck, liver or kidney cancer. The gene calls are TRBV2 and TRBJ1-4, with D tentatively TRBD1 (5 bases). This specimen consisted of CD4+ or CD8+ T cells sorted from blood, obtained in a trial of the OX40 agonist ivuxolimab. The CDR3: CASSDRGGRNEKLFF. The CDR3 coding sequence is TGTGCCAGCAGTGATCGGGGCGGACGTAATGAAAAACTGTTTTTT.